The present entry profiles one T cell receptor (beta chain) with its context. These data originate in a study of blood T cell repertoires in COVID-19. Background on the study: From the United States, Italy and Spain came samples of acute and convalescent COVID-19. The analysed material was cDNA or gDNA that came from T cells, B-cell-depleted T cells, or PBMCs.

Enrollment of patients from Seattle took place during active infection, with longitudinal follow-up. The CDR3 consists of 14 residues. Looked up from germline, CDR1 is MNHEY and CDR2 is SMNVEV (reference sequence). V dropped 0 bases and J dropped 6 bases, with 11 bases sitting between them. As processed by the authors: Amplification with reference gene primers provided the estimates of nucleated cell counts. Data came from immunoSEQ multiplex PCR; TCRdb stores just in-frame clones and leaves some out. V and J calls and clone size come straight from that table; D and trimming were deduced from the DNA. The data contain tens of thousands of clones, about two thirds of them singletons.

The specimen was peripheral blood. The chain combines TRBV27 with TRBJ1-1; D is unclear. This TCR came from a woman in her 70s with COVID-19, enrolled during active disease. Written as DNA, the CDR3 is TGTGCCAGCAGTTTATCGGCCGGGGTTCCTGAAGCTTTCTTT. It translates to CASSLSAGVPEAFF.